A selection of T cell receptor beta chains follows, all from one sample in a study of early T cells in non-severe SARS-CoV-2 infection. MiXCR, run by TCRdb on the 5' RACE reads, gives a single entry per CDR3 protein. The table shows more than 90,000 distinct CDR3 sequences, with less than 15% occurring only once. Sequencing used whole blood. Receptors originate from an adult who was a healthcare worker with PCR-confirmed SARS-CoV-2 infection or an uninfected control (not recorded which). Each CDR3 is given with its conserved first and last residue. Fields, in order: CDR3 DNA, CDR3 protein, V gene, clone size, J gene, D gene. A D gene is named only where the DNA matches it firmly. Not all rows give a size; the values are once, few, many and, for expanded clones, a class.

cdr3_nt: TGCAGTGCTAGGTCCCCCAGGGGGGATCGGGAGCAGTACTTC
cdr3_aa: CSARSPRGDREQYF
v_call: TRBV20-1
clone_size: many
j_call: TRBJ2-7
d_call: NA

cdr3_nt: TGTGCCAGCAGCTTAGGGCAGGGGTACACAGATACGCAGTATTTT
cdr3_aa: CASSLGQGYTDTQYF
v_call: TRBV7-6
clone_size: NA
j_call: TRBJ2-3
d_call: NA

cdr3_nt: TGTGCCAGCAAATTCACCAGCACAGATACGCAGTATTTT
cdr3_aa: CASKFTSTDTQYF
v_call: TRBV6-1
clone_size: NA
j_call: TRBJ2-3
d_call: NA

cdr3_nt: TGTGCCAGCACGGGACAGTTCCCTGGAAACACCATATATTTT
cdr3_aa: CASTGQFPGNTIYF
v_call: TRBV11-2
clone_size: few
j_call: TRBJ1-3
d_call: TRBD1

cdr3_nt: TGTGCCAGCAGCCCAGGGCAGCATCAGCCCCAGCATTTT
cdr3_aa: CASSPGQHQPQHF
v_call: TRBV9
clone_size: few
j_call: TRBJ1-5
d_call: NA

cdr3_nt: TGTGCCAGCTCACCCCTCAGGGGGACCCAGTACTTC
cdr3_aa: CASSPLRGTQYF
v_call: TRBV18
clone_size: few
j_call: TRBJ2-5
d_call: NA

cdr3_nt: TGTGCCAGCAGCCGTAGTTTGAACACTGAAGCTTTCTTT
cdr3_aa: CASSRSLNTEAFF
v_call: TRBV7-2
clone_size: NA
j_call: TRBJ1-1
d_call: NA

cdr3_nt: TGTGCCAGCAGCCCGCCTTCGACAGGCCCACACGAGCAGTACTTC
cdr3_aa: CASSPPSTGPHEQYF
v_call: TRBV7-8
clone_size: many
j_call: TRBJ2-7
d_call: NA

cdr3_nt: TGTGCCAGCAGTGGTGGTATCCCAGATACGCAGTATTTT
cdr3_aa: CASSGGIPDTQYF
v_call: TRBV2
clone_size: few
j_call: TRBJ2-3
d_call: NA

cdr3_nt: TGTGCCAGCAGCCAGCCGGGGACTGGAAACACCATATATTTT
cdr3_aa: CASSQPGTGNTIYF
v_call: TRBV14
clone_size: NA
j_call: TRBJ1-3
d_call: NA

cdr3_nt: TGTGCCTCAGAGGGAGGGCAGGGGCGGCGACAACTGTTTTTT
cdr3_aa: CASEGGQGRRQLFF
v_call: TRBV12-3/TRBV12-4
clone_size: many
j_call: TRBJ1-4
d_call: NA

cdr3_nt: TGTGCCAGCTCCCCCGGGGTAGGGGGTAATGAAAAACTGTTTTTT
cdr3_aa: CASSPGVGGNEKLFF
v_call: TRBV18
clone_size: many
j_call: TRBJ1-4
d_call: NA

cdr3_nt: TGCAGTGCTAGAGGCCCCGGACAGATGGCCTATGGCTACACCTTC
cdr3_aa: CSARGPGQMAYGYTF
v_call: TRBV20-1
clone_size: NA
j_call: TRBJ1-2
d_call: NA

cdr3_nt: TGTGCCAGCAGCTCGACAGAGAACACCGGGGAGCTGTTTTTT
cdr3_aa: CASSSTENTGELFF
v_call: TRBV7-7
clone_size: NA
j_call: TRBJ2-2
d_call: NA

cdr3_nt: TGCAGTGCTAACCCCCGGGACCGGGTCTACGAGCAGTACTTC
cdr3_aa: CSANPRDRVYEQYF
v_call: TRBV20-1
clone_size: many
j_call: TRBJ2-7
d_call: NA

cdr3_nt: TGTGCCAGCAGCTTAGAACGGGGGGGCGGTGAGCAGTTCTTC
cdr3_aa: CASSLERGGGEQFF
v_call: TRBV11-2
clone_size: many
j_call: TRBJ2-1
d_call: TRBD2

cdr3_nt: TGCGCCAGCAGCTTGGAGGGATCGGACCTCGGGCCCCAGCATTTT
cdr3_aa: CASSLEGSDLGPQHF
v_call: TRBV5-1
clone_size: many
j_call: TRBJ1-5
d_call: NA